Shown below are 6 T cell receptor beta chains from a single sample sequenced in a study of T cell responses to AZD1222 COVID-19 vaccine. Assay: immunoSEQ multiplex PCR; the TCRdb copy retains only in-frame clones and omits some. The sample carries approximately 130,000 clones, roughly nine tenths recorded once. The specimen comprised peripheral blood, sampled 28 days after the second AZD1222 dose. These receptors were obtained from an adult who received the AZD1222 COVID-19 vaccine.

This chain joins TRBV5-1 and TRBJ1-5; TRBD1 might be the D (5 bases). This CDR3 has 13 residues. Trimming shortened V by 4 bases and J by 8 bases, and 13 bases separated the two germline ends. From germline, CDR1 is SGHRS and CDR2 YFSETQ. The CDR3 DNA reads TGCGCCAGCAGCCCCCACGGGGGAAAGCCCCAGCATTTT. Amino acids: CASSPHGGKPQHF.

The rearrangement links TRBV6-5 to TRBJ1-1; TRBD1 might be the D (6 bases). The germline CDR1 and CDR2 sequences are MNHEY and SVGAGI. Trimming left V 0 bases short and J 0 bases short, with 11 bases between. CDR3 size: 16 residues. The CDR3 nucleotides are TGTGCCAGCAGTTACTCGACAGGCCCAGTGAACACTGAAGCTTTCTTT. This sequence encodes CASSYSTGPVNTEAFF.

The chain combines TRBV19 with TRBJ1-1; no firm D call. The germline V gene has CDR1 LNHDA and CDR2 SQIVND (reference sequence). Trimming left V 5 bases short and J 0 bases short, with 13 bases between. The CDR3 has 15 amino acids. The CDR3 protein is CASSRRGGMNTEAFF. The CDR3 bases are TGTGCCAGTAGTCGACGAGGCGGCATGAACACTGAAGCTTTCTTT. Full variable domain (rest looked up from reference TRBV19 and TRBJ1-1): DGGITQSPKYLFRKEGQNVTLSCEQNLNHDAMYWYRQDPGQGLRLIYYSQIVNDFQKGDIAEGYSVSREKKESFPLTVTSAQKNPTAFYLCASSRRGGMNTEAFFGQGTRLTVV.

The CDR3 DNA reads as TGTGCCAGCAGCTTGGGGGGAGGTGGAGAAAAACTGTTTTTT. Encoded protein: CASSLGGGGEKLFF. The chain combines TRBV5-4 with TRBJ1-4, with D unresolved. The CDR3 is made up of 14 amino acids. Between the trimmed V and J ends, which lost 0 bases and 8 bases, there was a span of 11 bases. Germline CDR1 reads SGHNT; CDR2 reads YYREEE (reference sequence).

The chain joins TRBV25-1 to TRBJ2-1; the match to TRBD1 covers 10 bases. The CDR3 contains 15 residues. Germline values: CDR1 MGHDK, CDR2 SYGVNS. V shed 2 bases, J shed 8 bases, and the junction held 6 bases outside the gene matches. As DNA, the CDR3 is TGTGCCAGCAGTGAACTTGGCGGGACAGGGGATGAGCAGTTCTTC. Translated: CASSELGGTGDEQFF.

V usage is TRBV27 and J usage is TRBJ1-5; no definite D call. The CDR3 runs 14 residues. Trimming removed 5 bases from V and 3 bases from J, with 11 bases in between. Germline V CDR1 and CDR2: MNHEY, SMNVEV (reference sequence). The CDR3 bases are TGTGCCAGCAGTCGTCGGGATTTCAATCAGCCCCAGCATTTT. This encodes CASSRRDFNQPQHF.